This paragraph covers one T cell receptor beta chain sequence. The sample originates from a study of regulatory T cells in long-lasting Graves disease. The TCR beta library used iRepertoire HTBI primers with Arm-PCR amplification of CDR3. TCRdb recomputed calls from the multiplex PCR reads with MiXCR, one row per CDR3 protein. This sample has 620,000 or so distinct CDR3 sequences, with less than 20% found just once. This CDR3 spans 15 amino acids. V was clipped by 5 bases and J by 2 bases; unmatched bases: 9. CDR1 and CDR2 from the germline V gene are SGHTA and FQGNSA. Indicated time point: newly diagnosed GD, antithyroid drugs for less than 3 months. PBMC-derived RNA was used for the TCR library. This sample was also put to use in a study of T cells in Graves' hyperthyroidism and ophthalmopathy.

The chain employs TRBV7-2 and TRBJ2-7; 7 bases are shared with TRBD1. This receptor was taken from a woman in her twenties or thirties with Graves disease. The specimen was peripheral blood mononuclear cells (PBMCs), collected at new diagnosis, from a patient treated with antithyroid drugs. The CDR3 spells CASSGRTGQTYEQYF. In DNA, the CDR3 is TGTGCCAGCAGCGGACGGACAGGACAAACCTACGAGCAGTACTTC.